This TCR beta chain was recovered during a study of cytomegalovirus exposure and HLA in healthy donors. The CDR3 loop spans 14 amino acids. With V trimmed by 2 bases and J by 5 bases, 3 bases remained unmatched. Germline lookup yields CDR1 SGHRS and CDR2 YFSETQ. In the PCR, 60 Vbeta and 13 Jbeta primers were used. Clones were read by immunoSEQ multiplex PCR, and TCRdb kept only the in-frame ones, dropping some. The table has some 120,000 clones, roughly 80% seen once; the top ten hold about 2%. Sequenced material: PBMCs. This chain connects TRBV5-1 to TRBJ1-1; TRBD1 matches 10 bases. The receptor comes from a man younger than 30 in good health and CMV-seronegative. The CDR3 nucleotides are TGCGCCAGCAGCTTAGACAGGGGGCGTACTGAAGCTTTCTTT. This encodes CASSLDRGRTEAFF.